The clone carrying this TCR beta chain was recorded a few times. Its cognate antigen is unknown. Amplification used 60 Vbeta primers and 13 Jbeta primers. Study processing details: Counted up in a later analysis, unique TCR beta chains came to roughly 80 million, with around 10 million shared. Method: immunoSEQ multiplex PCR; TCRdb's copy keeps in-frame clones and lacks some. That table gives V, J and clone size, and the DNA gave D and trimming. The sample has 95,000 to 100,000 clones; approximately 9% are singletons. This entry comes from a study of cytomegalovirus exposure and HLA in healthy donors. Across the study: Membership in the Caucasian-associated ancestry cluster was found for 81% of 300 to 400 genotyped donors.

CDR1 MNHEY and CDR2 SVGAGI come from the germline V gene. The V and J ends lost 6 bases and 5 bases respectively, with 19 bases between them. The CDR3 sequence is 15 residues long. The study, taken as a whole, reports: In a later analysis, productive TCRs from donors in an Asian-associated ancestry cluster reportedly carried fewer N-insertions than the cohort mean. Cytomegalovirus association was listed for about 160 TCR beta chains.

The sequence derives from a man aged 50 to 60 in good health and CMV-seropositive. The rearrangement uses TRBV6-5 and TRBJ2-5; TRBD2 is a possible D gene (5 bases). The sequenced sample consisted of PBMCs. The CDR3 DNA is TGTGCCAGCAGCCCCGGACTTGGAGTTATGGAGACCCAGTACTTC. Translated: CASSPGLGVMETQYF.